This T cell receptor beta chain emerged from a study of cytomegalovirus exposure and HLA in healthy donors (dated 2017 in TCRdb). Regarding the complete study: In an earlier analysis of approximately 500 of the donors, 250 to 350 Gb of sequence data and just under 120 million unique TCR beta sequences from roughly 200 million T cells were reported. A later genetic analysis took genome-wide SNP genotypes for 398 of the 666 donors and used that subset as a discovery cohort. The study profiled the T cell repertoires of hundreds of subjects by immunosequencing and related them to cytomegalovirus serostatus. An earlier analysis of 500 to 650 of the donors applied high-throughput TCR beta sequencing to assess whether each TCR beta V gene segment acted as functional or pseudogenic. Five DR-DQ haplotypes were treated as single units for association and clustering because of strong linkage in the cohort. All discovery cohort repertoires had been generated using a single sequencing platform. In the later analysis, no new phenotypic data were used to find candidate immune exposures; instead, reliance was placed on TCR beta sequences and their occurrence across donors. Among 300 to 500 genotyped donors of the cohort, an average of approximately 240,000 unique TCR beta nucleotide sequences was sequenced per donor, of which 15% to 20% were non-productive. Around 320 gigabases of sequencing data and tens of millions of unique TCR sequences were included in an early release covering 550 to 650 HLA-typed donors. Of the approximately 400 genotyped donors, 81% were placed in the genetic ancestry cluster associated with self-reported Caucasian donors. The aim of the study was to test whether cataloging public T cell receptors could identify signatures of past pathogen exposure. Typing coverage differed by locus: A, B, C, DRB1 and DQB1 were typed in roughly 620-630 donors, DQA1 in about 550, DPA1 in 600 to 610, and DPB1 in 400 to 490. High-throughput TCR immunosequencing, statistical association of individual TCRs with disease status, and machine learning were combined to predict cytomegalovirus infection status. A later analysis re-analyzed previously published TCR beta repertoires from about 730 donors and added high-resolution HLA genotyping to study TCR occurrence patterns. A separate validation cohort of roughly 130 different subjects was used in addition to the roughly 620-subject first cohort. Donor age, sex, ethnicity and CMV serostatus were compiled together with the repertoire data. HLA typing covered class I and class II loci at four-digit resolution. The study at large found these results: In the study, around 160 TCR beta chains were listed as associated with cytomegalovirus. A further reported finding was that TCR beta sequences accurately predicted the HLA-A and HLA-B alleles for most subjects in the first cohort. The cohort was sequenced for TCR beta chains only, and without alpha or paired-chain data the features that could be detected were limited. An earlier analysis of several hundred of the donors showed that most TCR beta V segments appeared in productive rearrangements either about 87% or about 30% of the time, which broadly matched IMGT annotations. A later genetic analysis reported fewer N-insertions in productive TCRs among donors in an Asian-associated ancestry cluster than the roughly 700-donor mean. Linkage disequilibrium might explain the correlated functional status among segregating V segments, but an unknown experimental factor could not be ruled out. V-gene and J-gene trimming of TCR beta chains was associated with a missense DCLRE1C variant in a later genetic analysis, and the association was replicated in an independent cohort. Because counts were too low, approximately 18 rarely observed V segments, including chromosome 9 orphons, were excluded from the earlier analysis of around 640 of the donors. The classifier was reported to diagnose cytomegalovirus status with high specificity and sensitivity in both the original and validation cohorts. The presence/absence analyses assumed that sequencing depth was roughly uniform across donors, and that assumption may not be true. In a later analysis, several top co-occurrence clusters were reported to appear linked to parvovirus B19, influenza, CMV and Epstein-Barr virus. In a later analysis, 15,000 to 20,000 TCR beta sequences were associated with specific HLA alleles at a false discovery rate of 0.05. Compared with equally common non-associated chains, HLA-associated TCR beta chains in a later analysis were more clonally expanded and had lower generation probabilities. In a later analysis, TCR association rates were found to vary across HLA loci, with the most associated TCRs seen for DRB1 alleles and the fewest for HLA-C alleles. Because some donors lacked HLA typing at each locus, the association tests relied only on the typed subset. According to a later analysis, most CMV-associated TCR beta chains appeared to be HLA-restricted, and the HLA associations seemed to be driven largely by CMV exposure. In vitro tests confirmed that three of the cytomegalovirus-associated TCR beta chains recognize cytomegalovirus antigens. When HLA alleles, especially DR and DQ, strongly co-occurred, attributing TCR associations to individual alleles was difficult. The authors suggested that the approach could potentially be generalized to other disease states and immunological phenotypes. A cluster of highly shared sequence variants was judged likely to be a technical artifact of the sequencing pipeline. Most TCR sequences were observed very rarely across donors, whereas some public TCRs were present in many individuals. For the cohort, immune exposure information was limited to CMV serostatus.

The cohort consisted of 666 healthy bone marrow donors. All cohort members were sampled while nominally healthy, although unrecorded immune exposures were likely present. The donor was CMV seropositive and belonged to the group of 250 to 350 seropositive cohort members. Every donor gave a peripheral blood sample, and the peripheral blood mononuclear cells from that sample were used for TCR beta sequencing. The Qiagen DNeasy Blood Extraction Kit was used to extract genomic DNA from the blood cell samples. With respect to this clone: No cognate antigen has been identified for it.

Libraries were prepared through the immunoSEQ multiplex PCR assay. For the multiplex PCR, a mixture combining 60 forward primers for TCR Vbeta segments and 13 reverse primers for TCR Jbeta segments was used. The CDR3 region of rearranged TCR beta genes was amplified from genomic DNA with a multiplex PCR assay. Amplified TCR beta libraries were sequenced as 87-base-pair reads on the Illumina HiSeq System. In the original analysis: Across the 500 to 700 repertoires, a later analysis counted some 80 million unique TCR beta chains, some 11 million of which were shared by at least two donors. A nearest-neighbor algorithm error-corrected the raw reads and collapsed the reads into unique sequences, merging closely related sequences to remove PCR and sequencing errors. To assign V, D and J gene segments, CDR3 sequences were aligned to IMGT reference sequences. For a sequence to be retained, a match of at least six nucleotides to both a V gene segment and a J gene segment was required. Rearrangements were classified as productive when the CDR3 lacked stop codons and remained in frame with V and J, and all other rearrangements were classified as non-productive. CDR3 was defined by IMGT convention, running from the second conserved V-encoded cysteine to the conserved J-encoded phenylalanine. In an earlier analysis of approximately 500 of the donors, sequences lacking an unambiguous match to a single V gene segment were excluded. An earlier analysis of several hundred of the donors called V segments functional above 56.7% productive rearrangements and segregating when the between-donor standard deviation exceeded 5%. A statistical classification framework was built to diagnose cytomegalovirus status from the catalog of TCR beta chain sequences. A later analysis assigned V and J genes by comparing TCR nucleotide sequences with IMGT/GENE-DB human TR gene sequences. The TCRdist pipeline was used in a later analysis to assign CDR3 sequences and most-parsimonious VDJ recombination scenarios. A later analysis defined each TCR beta chain by its CDR3 amino acid sequence plus V-gene family, and excluded reads lacking a unique V-gene family. To address suspected cross-contamination and a sequencing artifact, a later analysis removed over 500 highly shared, low-generation-probability nucleotide sequences. For each public chain, a later analysis derived a clonal expansion index from normalized ranks of inferred template counts within each repertoire. In a later analysis, generation probabilities were computed with a VDJ recombination model fitted to out-of-frame rearrangements, and the resulting probabilities were checked against IGoR. A later analysis scored TCR-TCR, TCR-HLA and TCR-CMV co-occurrence with hypergeometric tests, applying a repertoire-size bias correction to TCR pairs. False discovery rates were estimated in a later analysis by permuting HLA or CMV assignments 20 times. A later analysis grouped co-occurring TCRs with DBSCAN, adding TCRdist sequence similarity when clustering within HLA-allele-positive subsets. Repertoires with fewer than 30,000 or more than 120,000 public chains were left out of co-occurrence clustering, as were about 5 repertoires with anomalous nucleotide sharing. Here the immuneACCESS table is served through TCRdb, limited to in-frame sequences with V and J called. Missing clones are a known gap in these copies; in checked studies unresolved V genes cover under half, and the rest lacks a known reason. V, J and clone size derive from that table, while D and trimming were established from the DNA sequence. This sample's table lists roughly 190,000 clones. The ten largest clones capture approximately 0.72% of the sample.

The sample consisted of PBMCs. The clonotype originates from a woman between 18 and 29 years old in good health and CMV-seropositive.

The CDR3: CASSPRGTSGGYEQYF. The nucleotides read TGTGCCAGCAGCCCCAGAGGGACTAGCGGGGGATACGAGCAGTACTTC. This chain joins TRBV7-6 to TRBJ2-7; TRBD2 agrees with 14 junctional bases. The cysteine opens and the phenylalanine closes a CDR3 of 16 amino acids. Only the CDR3 part of the read is kept: 48 bases, read in frame from the first base. V has 5 bases trimmed and J has 4 bases trimmed; junction bases matching no gene number 7. CDR1 and CDR2 were assigned from the germline V gene as SGHVS and FNYEAQ.